This TCR beta chain emerged from a study of blood T cell repertoires in COVID-19. The CDR3 consists of 12 residues. Looked up from germline, CDR1 is LGHNT and CDR2 is FRNRAP. Trimming left V 6 bases short and J 7 bases short, with 10 bases between. TCRdb's table, derived via immunoSEQ multiplex PCR, lists solely in-frame clones and lacks some. The table includes about 180,000 clones, around 86% detected once. The receptor comes from a woman aged 25 to 39 with active or convalescent COVID-19. The chain uses TRBV12-5 and TRBJ2-1; tentative D call: TRBD1 (5 bases). The sequenced material came from peripheral blood. In nucleotides, the CDR3 is TGTGCTAGTGGACCCGACAGAAATGAGCAGTTCTTC. It specifies CASGPDRNEQFF.